This TCR beta chain originates from a study of shared clonotypes between healthy human individuals. Only in-frame clones appear in the TCRdb table, and some are missing; sequencing was by immunoSEQ multiplex PCR. The data contain approximately 2.3 million clones, over 85% of them singletons. As regards this clone: Its specificity is not known.

V was trimmed by 6 bases and J by 4 bases, leaving 14 bases between them. The germline V gene has CDR1 MNHNY and CDR2 SVGAGI (reference sequence). This CDR3 is 14 amino acids long. Study-wide findings and caveats: Blood alone was sampled, and tissue repertoires likely differ.

This clonotype was sampled from a young man in good health. Some clones in this sample may be carry-over from other donors' samples. Sequenced material: naive CD4+ T cells from PBMCs. Noted subset: CD45RA+ positively selected. The genes are TRBV6-6 and TRBJ2-3; TRBD2 is a possible D gene (5 bases). In DNA, the CDR3 is TGTGCCAGCAGCAGAACTAGTGGCGCAGATACGCAGTATTTT. Translating gives CASSRTSGADTQYF.